This TCR beta chain was recovered during a study of OX40 agonist ivuxolimab in advanced cancers. Samples were taken at baseline and on day 1 of cycles 4 and 7. The data were produced by immunoSEQ multiplex PCR, yet TCRdb's version contains in-frame clones alone and is incomplete. The table lists about 65,000 clones, roughly 91% of them singletons. Study-level points and caveats: By week 6 at 0.1 to 3.0 mg/kg, blood CD4+ and CD8+ T cells had expanded clonally. Expanded peripheral T cell antigen specificity was not determined. Researchers report that CD8+ T cells had, on average, more expanded clones than CD4+.

As to this clone: What it binds is unknown.

The sample consisted of CD4+ or CD8+ T cells sorted from blood, taken in a trial of the OX40 agonist ivuxolimab. The receptor's source is an adult with an advanced solid tumor such as melanoma, head and neck, liver or kidney cancer.

In DNA form, the CDR3 reads TGTGCCAGCAGCTTCTCCGGCAGGGGGTTTTATAATTCACCCCTCCACTTT. This translates into CASSFSGRGFYNSPLHF. V and J are TRBV5-6 and TRBJ1-6; 7 positions match TRBD1. The trim removed 2 bases at V and 4 bases at J, leaving 9 bases unmatched. The CDR3 covers 17 residues. Germline V gene data show CDR1 as SGHDT and CDR2 as YYEEEE.